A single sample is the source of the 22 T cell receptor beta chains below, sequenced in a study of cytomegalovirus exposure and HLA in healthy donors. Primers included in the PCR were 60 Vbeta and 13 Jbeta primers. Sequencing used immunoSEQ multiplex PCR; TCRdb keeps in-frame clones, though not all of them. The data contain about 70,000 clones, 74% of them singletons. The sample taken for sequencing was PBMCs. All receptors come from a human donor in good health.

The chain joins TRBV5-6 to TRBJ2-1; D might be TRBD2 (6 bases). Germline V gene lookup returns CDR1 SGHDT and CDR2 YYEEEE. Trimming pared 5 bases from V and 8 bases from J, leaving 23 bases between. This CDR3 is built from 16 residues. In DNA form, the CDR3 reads TGTGCCAGCAGGCCTCCTCGACGGGAGAAGGATGATGAGCAGTTCTTC. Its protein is CASRPPRREKDDEQFF.

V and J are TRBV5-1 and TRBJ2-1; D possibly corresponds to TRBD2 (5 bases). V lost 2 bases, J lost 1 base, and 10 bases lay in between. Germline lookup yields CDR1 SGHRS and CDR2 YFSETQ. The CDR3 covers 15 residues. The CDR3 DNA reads TGCGCCAGCAGCTTAGGAGGAGTGTCCTACAATGAGCAGTTCTTC. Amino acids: CASSLGGVSYNEQFF. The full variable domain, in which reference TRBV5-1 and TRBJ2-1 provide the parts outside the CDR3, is KAGVTQTPRYLIKTRGQQVTLSCSPISGHRSVSWYQQTPGQGLQFLFEYFSETQRNKGNFPGRFSGRQFSNSRSEMNVSTLELGDSALYLCASSLGGVSYNEQFFGPGTRLTVL.

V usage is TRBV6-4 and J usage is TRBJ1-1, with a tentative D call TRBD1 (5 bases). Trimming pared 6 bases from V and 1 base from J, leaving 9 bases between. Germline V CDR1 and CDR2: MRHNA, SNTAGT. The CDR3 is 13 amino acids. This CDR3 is CASRGHPNTEAFF. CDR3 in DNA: TGTGCCAGCAGAGGACACCCGAACACTGAAGCTTTCTTT.

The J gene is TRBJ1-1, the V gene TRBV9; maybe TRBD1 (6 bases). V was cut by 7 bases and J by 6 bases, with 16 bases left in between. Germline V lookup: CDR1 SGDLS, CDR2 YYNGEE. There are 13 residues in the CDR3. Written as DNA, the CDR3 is TGTGCCAGCGGGCCGGGGGGGGCGGCTGAAGCTTTCTTT. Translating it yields CASGPGGAAEAFF.

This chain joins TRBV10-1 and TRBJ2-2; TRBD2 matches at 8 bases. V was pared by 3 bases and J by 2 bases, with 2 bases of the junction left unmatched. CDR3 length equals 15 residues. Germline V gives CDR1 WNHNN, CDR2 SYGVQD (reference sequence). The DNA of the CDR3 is TGCGCCAGCAGTGACACTAGCGGAAACACCGGGGAGCTGTTTTTT. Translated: CASSDTSGNTGELFF.

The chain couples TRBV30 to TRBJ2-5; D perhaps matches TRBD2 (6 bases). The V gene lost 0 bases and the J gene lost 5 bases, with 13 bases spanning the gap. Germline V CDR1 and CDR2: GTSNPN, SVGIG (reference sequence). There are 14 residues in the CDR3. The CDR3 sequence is CAWSVGGAGETQYF. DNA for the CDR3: TGTGCCTGGAGTGTAGGAGGGGCCGGGGAGACCCAGTACTTC.

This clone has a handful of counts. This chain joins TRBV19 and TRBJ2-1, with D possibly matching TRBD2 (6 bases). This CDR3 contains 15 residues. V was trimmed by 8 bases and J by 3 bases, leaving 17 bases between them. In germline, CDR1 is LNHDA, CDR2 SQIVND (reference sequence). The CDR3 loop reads CASRLRRDFYNEQFF. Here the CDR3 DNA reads TGTGCCAGTCGTCTCCGGCGGGATTTCTACAATGAGCAGTTCTTC.

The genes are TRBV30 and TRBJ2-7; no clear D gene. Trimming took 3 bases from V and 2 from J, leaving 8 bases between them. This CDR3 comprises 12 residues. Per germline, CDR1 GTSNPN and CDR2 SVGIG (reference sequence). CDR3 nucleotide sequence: TGTGCCTGGAGCGATACACCCTACGAGCAGTACTTC. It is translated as CAWSDTPYEQYF.

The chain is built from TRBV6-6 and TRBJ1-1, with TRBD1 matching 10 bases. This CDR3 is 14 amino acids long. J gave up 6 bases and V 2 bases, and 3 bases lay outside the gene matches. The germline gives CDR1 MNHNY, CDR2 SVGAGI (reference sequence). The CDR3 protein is CASSYTGQGAEAFF. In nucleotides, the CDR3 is TGTGCCAGCAGTTACACCGGACAGGGGGCTGAAGCTTTCTTT.

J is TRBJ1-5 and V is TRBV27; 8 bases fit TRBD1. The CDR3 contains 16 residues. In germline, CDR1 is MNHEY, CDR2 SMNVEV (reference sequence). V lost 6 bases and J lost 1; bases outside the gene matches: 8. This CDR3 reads CASRSGTGNSNQPQHF. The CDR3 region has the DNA TGTGCCAGCAGGTCCGGGACAGGTAACAGCAATCAGCCCCAGCATTTT.

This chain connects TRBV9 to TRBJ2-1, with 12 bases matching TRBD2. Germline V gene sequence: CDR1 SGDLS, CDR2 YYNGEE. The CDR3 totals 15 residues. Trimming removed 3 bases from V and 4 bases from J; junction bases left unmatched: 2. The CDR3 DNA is TGTGCCAGCAGCGCCACTAGCGGGGGGTACAATGAGCAGTTCTTC. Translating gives CASSATSGGYNEQFF.

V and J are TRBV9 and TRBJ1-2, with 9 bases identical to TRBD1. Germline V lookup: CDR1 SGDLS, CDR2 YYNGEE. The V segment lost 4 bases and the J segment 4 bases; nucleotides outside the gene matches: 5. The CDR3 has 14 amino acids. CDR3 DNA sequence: TGTGCCAGCAGCTGGACAGGGGATGGCTATGGCTACACCTTC. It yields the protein CASSWTGDGYGYTF.

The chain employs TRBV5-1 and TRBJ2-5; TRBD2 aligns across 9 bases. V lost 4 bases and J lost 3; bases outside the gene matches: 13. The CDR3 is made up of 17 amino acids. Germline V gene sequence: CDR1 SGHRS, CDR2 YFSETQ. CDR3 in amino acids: CASSQDAGGYFEETQYF. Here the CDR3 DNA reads TGCGCCAGCAGCCAGGACGCGGGAGGGTATTTCGAAGAGACCCAGTACTTC.

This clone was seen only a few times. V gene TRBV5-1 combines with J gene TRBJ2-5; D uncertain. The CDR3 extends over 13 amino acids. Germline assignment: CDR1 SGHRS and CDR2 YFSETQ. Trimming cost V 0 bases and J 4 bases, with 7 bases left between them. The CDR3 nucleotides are TGCGCCAGCAGCTTGGACCCAGTAGAGACCCAGTACTTC. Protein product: CASSLDPVETQYF.

The CDR3 bases are TGTGCCAGCAGTATCTTCGAGACCCAGTACTTC. Amino acids: CASSIFETQYF. This chain joins TRBV28 and TRBJ2-5, with D unresolved. The V and J ends lost 5 bases and 5 bases respectively, with 6 bases between them. The CDR3 runs 11 residues. Germline CDR1 reads MDHEN; CDR2 reads SYDVKM.

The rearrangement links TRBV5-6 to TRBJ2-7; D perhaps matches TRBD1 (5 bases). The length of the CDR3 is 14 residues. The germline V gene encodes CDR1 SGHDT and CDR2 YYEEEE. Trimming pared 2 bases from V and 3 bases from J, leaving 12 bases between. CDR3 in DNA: TGTGCCAGCAGCTTATTCGACAGCTTCTACGAGCAGTACTTC. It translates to CASSLFDSFYEQYF.

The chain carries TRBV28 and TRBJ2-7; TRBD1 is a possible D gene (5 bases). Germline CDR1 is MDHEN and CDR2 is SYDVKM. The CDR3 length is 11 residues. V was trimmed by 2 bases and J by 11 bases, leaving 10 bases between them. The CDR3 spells CASSLNRSKYF. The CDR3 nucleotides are TGTGCCAGCAGTTTAAACAGGTCAAAGTACTTC.

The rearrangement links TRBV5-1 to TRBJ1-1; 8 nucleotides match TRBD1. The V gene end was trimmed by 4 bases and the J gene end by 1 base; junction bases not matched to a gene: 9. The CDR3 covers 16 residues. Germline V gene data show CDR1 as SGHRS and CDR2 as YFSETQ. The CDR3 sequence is CASSPDRVGENTEAFF. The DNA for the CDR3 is TGCGCCAGCAGCCCGGACAGGGTGGGAGAGAACACTGAAGCTTTCTTT. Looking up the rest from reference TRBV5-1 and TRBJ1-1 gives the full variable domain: KAGVTQTPRYLIKTRGQQVTLSCSPISGHRSVSWYQQTPGQGLQFLFEYFSETQRNKGNFPGRFSGRQFSNSRSEMNVSTLELGDSALYLCASSPDRVGENTEAFFGQGTRLTVV.

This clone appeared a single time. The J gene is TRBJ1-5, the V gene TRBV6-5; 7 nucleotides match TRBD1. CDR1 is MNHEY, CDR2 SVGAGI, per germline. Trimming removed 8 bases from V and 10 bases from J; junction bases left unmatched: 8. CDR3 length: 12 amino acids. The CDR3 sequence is CASAIPGGPQHF. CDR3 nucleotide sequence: TGTGCCAGCGCCATCCCAGGGGGTCCCCAGCATTTT.

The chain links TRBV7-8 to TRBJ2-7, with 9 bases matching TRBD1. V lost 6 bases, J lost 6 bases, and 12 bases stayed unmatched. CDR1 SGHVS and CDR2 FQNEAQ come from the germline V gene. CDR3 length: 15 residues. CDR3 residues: CASSFQGQGTVEQYF. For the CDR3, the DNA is TGTGCCAGCAGTTTCCAAGGACAGGGGACGGTCGAGCAGTACTTC.

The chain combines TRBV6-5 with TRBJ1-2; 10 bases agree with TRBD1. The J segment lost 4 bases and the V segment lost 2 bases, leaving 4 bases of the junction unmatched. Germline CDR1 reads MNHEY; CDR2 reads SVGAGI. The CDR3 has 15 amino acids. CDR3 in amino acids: CASSYVTGGLYGYTF. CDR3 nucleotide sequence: TGTGCCAGCAGTTACGTGACAGGGGGCCTCTATGGCTACACCTTC.

The CDR3 region has the DNA TGTGCCAGCAGTGATGCTGACAGGGACTATGGCTACACCTTC. This sequence encodes CASSDADRDYGYTF. The rearrangement uses TRBV25-1 and TRBJ1-2; 7 positions match TRBD1. V trimming: 3 bases; J trimming: 3 bases; junction bases outside the gene matches: 4. Looked up from germline, CDR1 is MGHDK and CDR2 is SYGVNS. This CDR3 is 14 amino acids long.